The 24 T cell receptor beta chains in this list originate from one sample, sequenced in a study of cytomegalovirus exposure and HLA in healthy donors. Amplification used 60 Vbeta primers and 13 Jbeta primers. TCRdb keeps only in-frame clones here, not all; method: immunoSEQ multiplex PCR. This table has about 110,000 clones, around four fifths appearing once. The sample consisted of PBMCs. These TCRs come from a middle-aged woman in good health and CMV-seropositive.

The chain joins TRBV28 to TRBJ2-1; the D gene is possibly TRBD1 (6 bases). V lost 6 bases to trimming and J lost 2 bases, with 8 bases between them. The CDR3 extends over 13 amino acids. Germline V gene data show CDR1 as MDHEN and CDR2 as SYDVKM. CDR3 loop: CASSRQAYNEQFF. Written as DNA, the CDR3 is TGTGCCAGCAGCCGACAGGCCTACAATGAGCAGTTCTTC.

The chain has TRBV29-1 and TRBJ2-3, with D perhaps matching TRBD1 (9 bases). The CDR3 totals 14 residues. Germline V gene lookup returns CDR1 SQVTM and CDR2 ANQGSEA. In DNA form, the CDR3 reads TGCAGAGCCGGGAGGGACAGGGAAACAGATACGCAGTATTTT. This encodes CRAGRDRETDTQYF.

The chain uses TRBV5-8 and TRBJ2-7; D gene unclear. The V gene lost 2 bases and the J gene lost 6 bases, with 12 bases spanning the gap. Germline V gene lookup returns CDR1 SGHTS and CDR2 YDEGEE. This CDR3 region has 13 residues. The CDR3 region is CASSFVEASEQYF. The CDR3 coding sequence is TGTGCCAGCAGCTTTGTCGAGGCTAGCGAGCAGTACTTC. The full variable domain, with the rest looked up from reference TRBV5-8 and TRBJ2-7, is EAGVTQSPTHLIKTRGQQATLRCSPISGHTSVYWYQQALGLGLQFLLWYDEGEERNRGNFPPRFSGRQFPNYSSELNVNALELEDSALYLCASSFVEASEQYFGPGTRLTVT.

This chain connects TRBV5-1 to TRBJ2-6, with TRBD2 matching over 13 bases. Looked up from germline, CDR1 is SGHRS and CDR2 is YFSETQ. This CDR3 is built from 18 residues. The V segment lost 2 bases and the J segment 2 bases; nucleotides outside the gene matches: 4. CDR3 DNA: TGCGCCAGCAGCTTACGAGGACTAGCGGGAGCTGGGGCCAACGTCCTGACTTTC. As protein: CASSLRGLAGAGANVLTF.

Comments on this clone: Relative to the germline gene, one junction end is altered; a read error may explain this. The gene calls are TRBV7-3 and TRBJ2-2; TRBD2 agrees at 15 bases. CDR3 length equals 18 residues. CDR1 and CDR2 from the germline V gene are SGHTA and FQGTGA. The DNA for the CDR3 is TGTTCCAGCAGCTTAATTGGACTAGCGGGGGGGCAATCCGGGGAGCTGTTTTTT. Encoded protein: CSSSLIGLAGGQSGELFF.

The chain links TRBV5-1 to TRBJ1-2; TRBD1 matches 7 bases. The V and J ends lost 5 bases and 8 bases, in that order; junction bases with no gene match: 12. CDR3 length: 14 amino acids. Germline V gene data show CDR1 as SGHRS and CDR2 as YFSETQ. CDR3 protein: CASSRSRQGHGYTF. The CDR3 DNA is TGCGCCAGCAGTCGAAGTCGACAGGGCCACGGCTACACCTTC.

This sequence joins TRBV7-2 and TRBJ2-5, with TRBD2 matching over 8 bases. The germline V gene has CDR1 SGHTA and CDR2 FQGNSA. V shed 4 bases and J 4 bases; nucleotides not matched to a gene: 8. The CDR3 consists of 15 residues. This CDR3 is CASSYRGSGTETQYF. As DNA, the CDR3 is TGTGCCAGCAGCTACCGCGGTAGCGGGACAGAGACCCAGTACTTC.

The count of this clone is one. The rearrangement links TRBV19 to TRBJ2-2; TRBD1 agrees at 10 bases. Germline CDR1 is LNHDA and CDR2 is SQIVND (reference sequence). The CDR3 loop spans 14 amino acids. V gave up 1 base and J gave up 13 bases; unmatched junction bases: 6. The CDR3 sequence is CASSIGQGALGLFF. CDR3 in DNA: TGTGCCAGTAGTATAGGACAGGGGGCGTTGGGGCTGTTTTTT.

The CDR3 is CSVFRDSGSYEQYF. The CDR3 DNA follows: TGCAGCGTTTTCCGGGACTCGGGATCCTACGAGCAGTACTTC. The V gene is TRBV29-1, the J gene TRBJ2-7; TRBD2 might be the D (6 bases). This CDR3 comprises 14 residues. The V end was cut by 5 bases, the J end by 1 base, with 15 bases between. Germline-derived CDR1 and CDR2 are SQVTM and ANQGSEA.

The chain has TRBV6-5 and TRBJ2-5; D may be TRBD2 (5 bases). Near its end, the DNA agrees better with TRBJ2-7, so the J call may be wrong. The germline V gene encodes CDR1 MNHEY and CDR2 SVGAGI. The CDR3 is made up of 15 amino acids. The chain's CDR3 is CASSPVGGTVYEQYF. The CDR3 coding sequence is TGTGCCAGCAGCCCCGTTGGAGGAACAGTCTACGAGCAGTACTTC.

The chain carries TRBV13 and TRBJ1-3; 9 bases map to TRBD1. CDR1 is PRHDT and CDR2 is FYEKMQ in the germline V gene (reference sequence). V lost 1 base and J lost 3; bases outside the gene matches: 10. The CDR3 is made up of 18 amino acids. This CDR3 reads CASSLALRDRVNGNTIYF. CDR3 DNA sequence: TGTGCCAGCAGCTTAGCCCTCCGGGACAGGGTCAATGGAAACACCATATATTTT.

This clone was detected a few times. The chain has TRBV5-1 and TRBJ1-3; D not certain. V was cut by 0 bases and J by 3 bases, with 10 bases left in between. CDR3 length equals 15 residues. The germline gives CDR1 SGHRS, CDR2 YFSETQ. CDR3 nucleotides: TGCGCCAGCAGCTTGGGAGGGTACAATGGAAACACCATATATTTT. It encodes CASSLGGYNGNTIYF.

The chain joins TRBV7-9 to TRBJ1-3; 7 bases agree with TRBD1. The CDR3 length is 15 residues. Germline V gene lookup returns CDR1 SEHNR and CDR2 FQNEAQ (reference sequence). The trim removed 4 bases at V and 4 bases at J, leaving 7 bases unmatched. The CDR3 DNA sequence: TGTGCCAGCAGCTCGGACAGGTCGCGAGGAAACACCATATATTTT. Translating it yields CASSSDRSRGNTIYF.

V and J are TRBV29-1 and TRBJ2-1; TRBD1 matches 11 bases. This CDR3 spans 15 amino acids. In germline, CDR1 is SQVTM, CDR2 ANQGSEA. Unmatched junction bases numbered 4, after V lost 1 base and J lost 5 bases. The CDR3 DNA follows: TGCAGCGTTGAAGGCGGACAGGGGGCAAACAATGAGCAGTTCTTC. It encodes CSVEGGQGANNEQFF.

The chain has TRBV29-1 and TRBJ2-1; 7 nucleotides match TRBD2. Trimming took 4 bases from V and 6 from J; bases not matched to a gene: 9. The CDR3 spans 14 residues. Germline values: CDR1 SQVTM, CDR2 ANQGSEA. Written as DNA, the CDR3 is TGCAGCGTTGGGTGGGCGGGGGTGGGCAATGAGCAGTTCTTC. Protein product: CSVGWAGVGNEQFF.

This clone was counted only a few times. The chain joins TRBV4-2 to TRBJ2-1; D ambiguous. CDR1 and CDR2 (germline): LGHNA, YNFKEQ. The V gene lost 5 bases and the J gene lost 4 bases, with 18 bases spanning the gap. The CDR3 has 16 residues. CDR3 sequence reads: CASSADWRPLYNEQFF. In DNA form, the CDR3 reads TGTGCCAGCAGCGCCGACTGGCGGCCCCTATACAATGAGCAGTTCTTC.

The V call is TRBV11-2, the J call TRBJ1-1; 10 nucleotides match TRBD1. The CDR3 spans 14 residues. Germline lookup yields CDR1 SGHAT and CDR2 FQNNGV. Trimming cost V 6 bases and J 9 bases; bases outside gene matches: 10. The CDR3 DNA is TGTGCCAGCAGTCAAGACCGGGACAGGGGACAAGCTTTCTTT. It codes for CASSQDRDRGQAFF.

This clone was counted between two and nine times. This rearrangement joins TRBV14 to TRBJ2-7; the match to TRBD2 covers 9 bases. The CDR3 contains 13 residues. V was clipped by 3 bases and J by 5 bases; unmatched bases: 2. The V gene's germline CDR1 is SGHDN and CDR2 FVKESK. CDR3 region: CASSHQREDEQYF. The DNA of the CDR3 is TGTGCCAGCAGCCATCAGCGGGAGGACGAGCAGTACTTC.

The chain links TRBV7-9 to TRBJ1-1, with D perhaps matching TRBD1 (5 bases). Germline CDR1 and CDR2: SEHNR and FQNEAQ (reference sequence). V shed 0 bases and J shed 6 bases, with 14 bases lying between them. CDR3 length: 15 amino acids. The CDR3 coding sequence is TGTGCCAGCAGCTTAGCGGAGGGGTGGGTGGCTGAAGCTTTCTTT. Protein: CASSLAEGWVAEAFF.

There are a few counts of this clone. V usage is TRBV6-6 and J usage is TRBJ2-5; 9 bases align to TRBD1. Trimming removed 6 bases from V and 5 bases from J; junction bases left unmatched: 10. This CDR3 contains 15 residues. CDR1 and CDR2 from the germline V gene are MNHNY and SVGAGI (reference sequence). The CDR3 DNA reads as TGTGCCAGCAGCTGGGACAGGGACAAGGGGGAGACCCAGTACTTC. Translation gives CASSWDRDKGETQYF.

This clone was observed a few times. The chain couples TRBV2 to TRBJ2-6; 7 bases are a match to TRBD1. V gave up 6 bases and J gave up 0 bases; unmatched junction bases: 5. The CDR3 has 16 amino acids. Germline CDR1 and CDR2: SNHLY and FYNNEI. CDR3 region: CASSTGQSSGANVLTF. The CDR3 DNA sequence: TGTGCCAGCAGCACGGGACAGTCCTCTGGGGCCAACGTCCTGACTTTC.

The CDR3 DNA sequence: TGTGCCAGCAGTGCATCTGGGGTTCTAGCGACCTACGAGCAGTACTTC. It yields the protein CASSASGVLATYEQYF. The chain recombines TRBV2 with TRBJ2-5; TRBD2 might be the D (6 bases). The DNA matches TRBJ2-7 better at its end, which makes the J call doubtful. The CDR3 is 16 amino acids. In germline, CDR1 is SNHLY, CDR2 FYNNEI.

V usage is TRBV29-1 and J usage is TRBJ1-1; D might be TRBD1 (6 bases). The ends were cut back, 3 bases at V and 4 bases at J, with 12 bases in the middle. This CDR3 comprises 13 residues. The V gene's germline CDR1 is SQVTM and CDR2 ANQGSEA. This chain's CDR3 is CSVDSNRATEAFF. For the CDR3, the DNA is TGCAGCGTTGACTCCAACAGGGCCACTGAAGCTTTCTTT. Together with reference TRBV29-1 and TRBJ1-1, the CDR3 gives the full variable domain: SAVISQKPSRDICQRGTSLTIQCQVDSQVTMMFWYRQQPGQSLTLIATANQGSEATYESGFVIDKFPISRPNLTFSTLTVSNMSPEDSSIYLCSVDSNRATEAFFGQGTRLTVV.

V usage is TRBV28 and J usage is TRBJ1-6; 9 positions agree with TRBD1. Germline lookup yields CDR1 MDHEN and CDR2 SYDVKM. The ends lost 4 bases at V and 0 bases at J; junction bases unmatched: 13. The CDR3 is 20 amino acids. The CDR3 protein is CASSYIQGAFGGSYNSPLHF. As DNA, the CDR3 is TGTGCCAGCAGTTACATACAGGGGGCTTTCGGGGGCTCCTATAATTCACCCCTCCACTTT. The full variable domain, rest sourced from reference TRBV28 and TRBJ1-6, is DVKVTQSSRYLVKRTGEKVFLECVQDMDHENMFWYRQDPGLGLRLIYFSYDVKMKEKGDIPEGYSVSREKKERFSLILESASTNQTSMYLCASSYIQGAFGGSYNSPLHFGNGTRLTVT.